This is a list of T cell receptor beta chains from one sample in a study of blood T cells in healthy people across ages. MiXCR, run by TCRdb on the 5' RACE reads, gives a single entry per CDR3 protein. The data hold 650,000 to 900,000 distinct CDR3 sequences, with around 68% observed a single time. The material sequenced was blood. The receptor set was obtained from a man aged 25-40 years in good health. Each CDR3 is given without its conserved first and last residue. The order of the fields is J gene, clone size, V gene, CDR3 protein. The listing skips clone size in some rows; elsewhere it reads once, few, many or a size class.

j_call: TRBJ2-3
clone_size: once
v_call: TRBV9
cdr3_aa: ASSDRNRDWRTLTDTQY

j_call: TRBJ2-1
clone_size: NA
v_call: TRBV29-1
cdr3_aa: SVETGTSDEQF

j_call: TRBJ2-1
clone_size: few
v_call: TRBV27
cdr3_aa: ASSSVSAGRPYNEQF

j_call: TRBJ1-1
clone_size: NA
v_call: TRBV10-3
cdr3_aa: AISEAGSGGGKTF

j_call: TRBJ2-1
clone_size: NA
v_call: TRBV14
cdr3_aa: ASRGISAGNEQF

j_call: TRBJ2-6
clone_size: NA
v_call: TRBV11-3
cdr3_aa: ASSKTGGDGANVLT

j_call: TRBJ2-7
clone_size: NA
v_call: TRBV5-1
cdr3_aa: ASSLRRTGGSLTYEQY

j_call: TRBJ2-7
clone_size: NA
v_call: TRBV6-2/TRBV6-3
cdr3_aa: ASSYSGYTTYEQY

j_call: TRBJ1-2
clone_size: NA
v_call: TRBV7-9
cdr3_aa: ASSPDVWGYGYT

j_call: TRBJ2-6
clone_size: NA
v_call: TRBV7-2
cdr3_aa: ASSLARAGPSSGASVLT

j_call: TRBJ2-2
clone_size: NA
v_call: TRBV13
cdr3_aa: ASSPWGGPTIGELF

j_call: TRBJ2-1
clone_size: few
v_call: TRBV20-1
cdr3_aa: SAPTSGGSSYNEQF

j_call: TRBJ1-2
clone_size: NA
v_call: TRBV7-8
cdr3_aa: ASSLDPGQGSYGYT

j_call: TRBJ2-5
clone_size: few
v_call: TRBV12-5
cdr3_aa: ASGSGTVEGETQY

j_call: NA
clone_size: NA
v_call: TRBV28
cdr3_aa: ASSPTGWKTQY

j_call: TRBJ2-7
clone_size: NA
v_call: TRBV7-9
cdr3_aa: ASSLRGQGPFYEQY

j_call: TRBJ2-7
clone_size: NA
v_call: TRBV20-1
cdr3_aa: STGTGGWEQY

j_call: TRBJ2-7
clone_size: few
v_call: TRBV6-5
cdr3_aa: ASTQGGGREQY

j_call: TRBJ2-7
clone_size: NA
v_call: TRBV9
cdr3_aa: ASSSRTGGSVREQY

j_call: TRBJ2-3
clone_size: few
v_call: TRBV7-2
cdr3_aa: ASSRNMGDTQY

j_call: TRBJ2-1
clone_size: NA
v_call: TRBV9
cdr3_aa: ASSVVASGYNEQF

j_call: TRBJ2-1
clone_size: NA
v_call: TRBV20-1
cdr3_aa: SAPPRPYNEQF

j_call: TRBJ2-1
clone_size: NA
v_call: TRBV7-3
cdr3_aa: ASSLFLSSYDEQF